The present T cell receptor beta chain was sequenced within a study of blood T cell repertoires in COVID-19. Looking at the study overall: The study drew acute and convalescent COVID-19 samples from the United States, Italy and Spain. In each case, the material was cDNA or gDNA derived from T cells, B-cell-depleted T cells, or PBMCs.

In the authors' workflow: Estimation of nucleated cell counts relied on the amplification of reference gene primers. TCRdb's copy holds only in-frame clones and misses some; the assay was immunoSEQ multiplex PCR. V and J calls and clone size are copied from that table; D and trimming were computed from the DNA. The table shows fewer than 130,000 clones, with less than 75% occurring only once. In germline, CDR1 is MNHEY, CDR2 SVGAGI. The CDR3 consists of 15 residues. V gave up 7 bases and J gave up 4 bases, with 14 bases separating them. The rearrangement links TRBV6-5 to TRBJ1-6, with D possibly being TRBD1 (5 bases). The clonotype comes from a woman aged 60-75 years with acute or convalescent COVID-19. Material: peripheral blood. CDR3 nucleotides: TGTGCCAGCAAAGTGACAGAAATATATAATTCACCCCTCCACTTT. This sequence encodes CASKVTEIYNSPLHF.